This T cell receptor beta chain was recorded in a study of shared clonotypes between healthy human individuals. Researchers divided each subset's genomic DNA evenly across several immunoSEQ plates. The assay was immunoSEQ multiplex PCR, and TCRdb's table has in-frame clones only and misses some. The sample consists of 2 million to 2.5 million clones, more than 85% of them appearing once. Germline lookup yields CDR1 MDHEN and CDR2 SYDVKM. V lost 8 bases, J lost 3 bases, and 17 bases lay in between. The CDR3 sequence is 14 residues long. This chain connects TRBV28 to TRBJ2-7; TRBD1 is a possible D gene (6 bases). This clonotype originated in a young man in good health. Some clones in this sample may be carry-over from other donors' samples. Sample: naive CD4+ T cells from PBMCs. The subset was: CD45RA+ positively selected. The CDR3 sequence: CASAPGTLLYEQYF. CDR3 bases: TGTGCCAGCGCGCCGGGGACACTACTCTACGAGCAGTACTTC.